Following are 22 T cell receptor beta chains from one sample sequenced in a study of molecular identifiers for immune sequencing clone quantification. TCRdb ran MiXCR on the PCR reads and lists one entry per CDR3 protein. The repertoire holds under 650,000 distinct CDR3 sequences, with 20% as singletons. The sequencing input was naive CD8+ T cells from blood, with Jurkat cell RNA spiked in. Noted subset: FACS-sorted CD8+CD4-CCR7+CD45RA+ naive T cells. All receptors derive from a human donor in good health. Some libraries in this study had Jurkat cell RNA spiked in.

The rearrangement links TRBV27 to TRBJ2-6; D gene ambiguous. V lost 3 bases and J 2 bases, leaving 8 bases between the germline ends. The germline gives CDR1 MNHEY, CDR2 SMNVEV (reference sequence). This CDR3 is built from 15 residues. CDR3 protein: CASSFRSAGANVLTF. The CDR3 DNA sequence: TGTGCCAGCAGTTTTCGGTCAGCTGGGGCCAACGTCCTGACTTTC.

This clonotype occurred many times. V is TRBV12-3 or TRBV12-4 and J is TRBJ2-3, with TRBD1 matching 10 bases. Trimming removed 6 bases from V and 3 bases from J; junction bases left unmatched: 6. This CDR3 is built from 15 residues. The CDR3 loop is CASRGPGQGTDTQYF. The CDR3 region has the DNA TGTGCCAGCAGGGGCCCGGGACAGGGGACAGATACGCAGTATTTT.

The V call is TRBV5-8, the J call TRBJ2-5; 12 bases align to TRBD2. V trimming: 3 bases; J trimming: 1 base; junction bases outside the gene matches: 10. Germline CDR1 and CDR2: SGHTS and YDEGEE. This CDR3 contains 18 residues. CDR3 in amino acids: CASSSTSGGLVPQETQYF. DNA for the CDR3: TGTGCCAGCAGCTCTACTAGCGGGGGGCTGGTACCCCAAGAGACCCAGTACTTC.

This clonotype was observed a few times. The CDR3 DNA reads TGTGCCAGCAGCGTAGGGTGGGACCAAGAGACCCAGTACTTC. As protein: CASSVGWDQETQYF. The gene calls are TRBV9 and TRBJ2-5; D is undetermined. V was trimmed by 0 bases and J by 0 bases, leaving 6 bases between them. The V gene's germline CDR1 is SGDLS and CDR2 YYNGEE. The CDR3 runs to 14 residues.

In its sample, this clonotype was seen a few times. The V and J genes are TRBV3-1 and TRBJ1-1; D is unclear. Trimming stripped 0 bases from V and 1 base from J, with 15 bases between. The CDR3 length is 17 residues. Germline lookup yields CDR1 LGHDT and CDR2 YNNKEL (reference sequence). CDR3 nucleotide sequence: TGTGCCAGCAGCCAAGATCCCTCAACATGGGGGAACACTGAAGCTTTCTTT. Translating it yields CASSQDPSTWGNTEAFF.

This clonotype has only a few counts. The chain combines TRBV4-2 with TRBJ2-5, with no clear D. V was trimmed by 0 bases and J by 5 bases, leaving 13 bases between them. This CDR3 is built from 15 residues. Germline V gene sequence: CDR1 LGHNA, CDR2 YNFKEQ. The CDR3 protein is CASSQEATARETQYF. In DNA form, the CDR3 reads TGTGCCAGCAGCCAAGAGGCCACCGCAAGGGAGACCCAGTACTTC.

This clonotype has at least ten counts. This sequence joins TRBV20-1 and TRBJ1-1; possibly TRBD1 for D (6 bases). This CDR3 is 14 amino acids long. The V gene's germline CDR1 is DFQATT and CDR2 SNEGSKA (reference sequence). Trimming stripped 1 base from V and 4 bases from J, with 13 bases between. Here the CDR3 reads CSARVHEGGTEAFF. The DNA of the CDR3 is TGCAGTGCTAGAGTCCACGAGGGGGGCACTGAAGCTTTCTTT.

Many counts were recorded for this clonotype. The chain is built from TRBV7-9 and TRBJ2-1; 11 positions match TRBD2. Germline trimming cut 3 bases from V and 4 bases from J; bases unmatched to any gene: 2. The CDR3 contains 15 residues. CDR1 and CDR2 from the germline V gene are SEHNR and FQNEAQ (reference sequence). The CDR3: CASSFGTSGYNEQFF. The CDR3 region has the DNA TGTGCCAGCAGCTTCGGGACTAGCGGTTACAATGAGCAGTTCTTC.

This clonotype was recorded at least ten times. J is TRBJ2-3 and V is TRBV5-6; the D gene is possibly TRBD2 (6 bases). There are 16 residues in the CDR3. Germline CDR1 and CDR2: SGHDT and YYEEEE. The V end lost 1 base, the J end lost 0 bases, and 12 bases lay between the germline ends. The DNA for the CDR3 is TGTGCCAGCAGCTTGTCGCGGGAACCTAGCACAGATACGCAGTATTTT. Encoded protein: CASSLSREPSTDTQYF.

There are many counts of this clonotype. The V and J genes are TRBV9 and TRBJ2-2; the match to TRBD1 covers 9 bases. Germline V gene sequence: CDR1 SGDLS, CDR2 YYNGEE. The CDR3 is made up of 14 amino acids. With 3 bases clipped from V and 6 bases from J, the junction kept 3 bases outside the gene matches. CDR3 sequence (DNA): TGTGCCAGCAGCGATCGACAGGGGGCCGGGGAGCTGTTTTTT. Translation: CASSDRQGAGELFF.

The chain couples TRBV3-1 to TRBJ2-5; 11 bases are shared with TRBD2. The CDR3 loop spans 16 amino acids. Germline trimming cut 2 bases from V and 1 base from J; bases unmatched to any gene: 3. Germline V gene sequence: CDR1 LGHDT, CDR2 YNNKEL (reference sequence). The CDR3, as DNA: TGTGCCAGCAGCCAACTAGCGGGGGGAACCCAAGAGACCCAGTACTTC. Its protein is CASSQLAGGTQETQYF.

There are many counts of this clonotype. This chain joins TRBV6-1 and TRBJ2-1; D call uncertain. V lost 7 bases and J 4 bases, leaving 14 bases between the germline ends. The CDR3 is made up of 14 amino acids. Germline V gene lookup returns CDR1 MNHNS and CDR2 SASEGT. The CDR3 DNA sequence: TGTGCCAGCACAAGTTGGATGGGGTACAATGAGCAGTTCTTC. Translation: CASTSWMGYNEQFF.

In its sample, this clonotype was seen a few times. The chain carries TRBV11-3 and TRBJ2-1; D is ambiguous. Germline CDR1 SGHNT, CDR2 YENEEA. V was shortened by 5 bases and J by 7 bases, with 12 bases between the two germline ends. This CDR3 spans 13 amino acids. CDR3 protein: CASSQGSVNEQFF. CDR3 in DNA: TGTGCCAGCAGCCAAGGGTCTGTGAATGAGCAGTTCTTC.

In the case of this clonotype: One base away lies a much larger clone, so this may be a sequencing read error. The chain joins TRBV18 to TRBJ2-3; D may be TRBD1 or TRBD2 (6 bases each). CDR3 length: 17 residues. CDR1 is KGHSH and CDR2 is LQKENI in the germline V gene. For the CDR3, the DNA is TGTGCCAGCCCACCACCGTTTGGGGGGCTTAGCACAGATACGCAGTATTTT. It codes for CASPPPFGGLSTDTQYF.

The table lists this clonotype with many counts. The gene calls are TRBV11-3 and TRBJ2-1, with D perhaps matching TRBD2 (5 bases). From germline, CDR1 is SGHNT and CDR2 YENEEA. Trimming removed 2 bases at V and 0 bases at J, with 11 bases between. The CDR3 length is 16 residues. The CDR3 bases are TGTGCCAGCAGCTTAAGGAGCGGAAGCTCCTACAATGAGCAGTTCTTC. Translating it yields CASSLRSGSSYNEQFF.

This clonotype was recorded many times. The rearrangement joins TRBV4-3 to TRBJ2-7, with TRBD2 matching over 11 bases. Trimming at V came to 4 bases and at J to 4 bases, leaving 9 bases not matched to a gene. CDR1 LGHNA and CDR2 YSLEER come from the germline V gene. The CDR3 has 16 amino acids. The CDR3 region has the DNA TGCGCCAGCAGCCCCGGAGCTAGCGGGGGGCAATACGAGCAGTACTTC. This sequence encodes CASSPGASGGQYEQYF.

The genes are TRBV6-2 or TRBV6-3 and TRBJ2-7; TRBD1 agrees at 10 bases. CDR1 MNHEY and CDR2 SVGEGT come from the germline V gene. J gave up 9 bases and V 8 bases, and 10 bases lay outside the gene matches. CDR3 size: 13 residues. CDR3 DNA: TGTGCCAGCTCTGACAGGGGGCCAAGTAGGCAGTACTTC. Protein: CASSDRGPSRQYF.

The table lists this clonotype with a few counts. CDR3 in amino acids: CASSSPGFSGNTIYF. CDR3 nucleotide sequence: TGTGCCAGCAGTTCCCCAGGATTCTCTGGAAACACCATATATTTT. The chain couples TRBV12-3 or TRBV12-4 to TRBJ1-3, with D unresolved. This CDR3 contains 15 residues. V gave up 4 bases and J gave up 0 bases, with 10 bases separating them.

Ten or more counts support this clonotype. This CDR3 is CASSLPRAGEQFF. The CDR3, as DNA: TGTGCCAGCAGTCTGCCTAGAGCCGGTGAGCAGTTCTTC. V is TRBV12-3 or TRBV12-4 and J is TRBJ2-1; D unclear. This CDR3 comprises 13 residues. V was pared by 5 bases and J by 9 bases, with 14 bases between.

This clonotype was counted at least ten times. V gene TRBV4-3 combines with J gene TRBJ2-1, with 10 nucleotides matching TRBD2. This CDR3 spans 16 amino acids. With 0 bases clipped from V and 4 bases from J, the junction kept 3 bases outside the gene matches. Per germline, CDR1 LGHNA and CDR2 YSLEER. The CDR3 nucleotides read TGCGCCAGCAGCCAAGAGGCTAGCGGGGGATACAATGAGCAGTTCTTC. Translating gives CASSQEASGGYNEQFF.

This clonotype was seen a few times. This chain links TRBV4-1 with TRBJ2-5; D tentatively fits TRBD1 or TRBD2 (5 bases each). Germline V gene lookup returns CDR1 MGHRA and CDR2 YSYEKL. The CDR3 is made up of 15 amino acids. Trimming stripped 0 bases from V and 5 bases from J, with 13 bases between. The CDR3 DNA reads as TGCGCCAGCAGCCAAGAAGAGGGGACGGTGGAGACCCAGTACTTC. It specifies CASSQEEGTVETQYF.

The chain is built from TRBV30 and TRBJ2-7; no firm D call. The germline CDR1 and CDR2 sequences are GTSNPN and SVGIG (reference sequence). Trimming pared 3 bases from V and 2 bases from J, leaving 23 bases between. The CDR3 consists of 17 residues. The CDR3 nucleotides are TGTGCCTGGAGGGAGAAGTATGTGACACCCGACACCTACGAGCAGTACTTC. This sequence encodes CAWREKYVTPDTYEQYF.